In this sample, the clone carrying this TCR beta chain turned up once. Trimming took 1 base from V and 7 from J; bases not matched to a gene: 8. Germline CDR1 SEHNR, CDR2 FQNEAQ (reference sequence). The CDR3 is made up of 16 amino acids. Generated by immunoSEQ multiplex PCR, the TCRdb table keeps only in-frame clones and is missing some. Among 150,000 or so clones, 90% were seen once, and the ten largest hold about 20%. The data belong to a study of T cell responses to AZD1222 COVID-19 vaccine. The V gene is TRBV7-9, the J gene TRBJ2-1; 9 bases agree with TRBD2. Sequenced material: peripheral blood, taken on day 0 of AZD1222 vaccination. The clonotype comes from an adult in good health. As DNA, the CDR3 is TGTGCCAGCAGCTTAGTCACTCTAGCGGGGTTAAATGAGCAGTTCTTC. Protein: CASSLVTLAGLNEQFF.